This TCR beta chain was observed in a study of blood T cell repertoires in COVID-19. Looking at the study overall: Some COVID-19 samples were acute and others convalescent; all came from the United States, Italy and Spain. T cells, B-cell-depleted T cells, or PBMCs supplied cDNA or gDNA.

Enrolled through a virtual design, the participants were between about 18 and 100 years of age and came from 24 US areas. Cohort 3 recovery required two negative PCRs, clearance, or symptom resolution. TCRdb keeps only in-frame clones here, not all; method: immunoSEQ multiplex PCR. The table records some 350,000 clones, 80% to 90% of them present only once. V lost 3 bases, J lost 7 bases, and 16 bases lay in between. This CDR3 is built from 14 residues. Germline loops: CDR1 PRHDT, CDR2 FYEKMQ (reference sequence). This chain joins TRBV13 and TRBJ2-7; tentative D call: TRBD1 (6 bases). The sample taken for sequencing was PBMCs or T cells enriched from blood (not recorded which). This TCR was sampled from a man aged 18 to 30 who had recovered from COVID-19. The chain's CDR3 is CASSFSDRSFEQYF. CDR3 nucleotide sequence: TGTGCCAGCAGCTTTTCCGACAGGTCCTTTGAGCAGTACTTC.